This T cell receptor beta chain was obtained from a study of CD8+ T cells in alopecia areata. This CDR3 region has 15 residues. Looked up from germline, CDR1 is GTSNPN and CDR2 is SVGIG (reference sequence). Trimming took off 2 bases at V and 6 bases at J, with 19 bases between the two ends. Following RNA extraction, reverse transcription yielded cDNA that acted as the sequencing template. Method: immunoSEQ multiplex PCR; TCRdb's copy keeps in-frame clones and lacks some. The top ten hold approximately 0.99% of the sample, which has about 140,000 clones, 40% to 55% seen once. Sequencing was performed on CD4+ T cells sorted from blood, taken at week 0. The rearrangement links TRBV30 to TRBJ1-1, with D uncertain. This TCR was sampled from a human donor with alopecia areata. The CDR3 sequence: CAWSFRHSSDSEAFF. In nucleotides, the CDR3 is TGTGCCTGGAGTTTTCGACATTCCTCTGACTCTGAAGCTTTCTTT.